This TCR beta chain was sequenced in a study of cytomegalovirus exposure and HLA in healthy donors. The CDR3 length is 15 residues. Trimming stripped 2 bases from V and 0 bases from J, with 11 bases between. CDR1 is KGHSH and CDR2 is LQKENI in the germline V gene. 13 Jbeta primers and 60 Vbeta primers were used for the PCR. Some clones are missing from TCRdb's copy, which holds only in-frame ones; the method was immunoSEQ multiplex PCR. This table holds 85,000 to 130,000 clones, about 75% found once. Nominally healthy donors were sampled, though unrecorded immune exposures were likely. Points on this clone: Its specificity is not known.

Overall study findings and caveats: A missense DCLRE1C variant was associated with V- and J-gene trimming of TCR beta chains in a later analysis, and an independent cohort replicated the association.

The source material was PBMCs. This TCR derives from a man aged 35-49 years in good health and CMV-seronegative. The V call is TRBV18, the J call TRBJ2-7; D gene uncertain. CDR3 amino acids: CASSPAAVSSYEQYF. The CDR3 coding sequence is TGTGCCAGCTCACCAGCCGCGGTTAGCTCCTACGAGCAGTACTTC.